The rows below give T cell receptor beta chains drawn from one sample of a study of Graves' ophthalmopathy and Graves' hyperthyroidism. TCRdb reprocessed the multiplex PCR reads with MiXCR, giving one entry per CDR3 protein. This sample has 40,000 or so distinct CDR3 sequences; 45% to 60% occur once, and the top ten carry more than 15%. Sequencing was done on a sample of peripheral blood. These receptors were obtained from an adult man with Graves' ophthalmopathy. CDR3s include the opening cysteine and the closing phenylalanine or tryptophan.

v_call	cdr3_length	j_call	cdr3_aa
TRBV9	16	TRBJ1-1	CASSPSGQGAGTEAFF
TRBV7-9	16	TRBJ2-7	CASSQPGGRVFYEQYF
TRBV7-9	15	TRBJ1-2	CASSLVGGGAGGYTF
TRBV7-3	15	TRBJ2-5	CASSESGTSGETQYF
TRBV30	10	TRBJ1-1	CAWSPGGLVF
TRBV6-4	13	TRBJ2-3	CASSGTGGDTQYF
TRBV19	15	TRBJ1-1	CASSLDVGGGTEAFF
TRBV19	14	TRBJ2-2	CASSIVSGTGELFF
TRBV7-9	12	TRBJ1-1	CASRRSSTEAFF
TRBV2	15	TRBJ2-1	CASEGDWGIYNEQFF
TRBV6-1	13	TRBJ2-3	CASSVIAGDTQYF
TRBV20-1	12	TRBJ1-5	CSATEGNQPQHF